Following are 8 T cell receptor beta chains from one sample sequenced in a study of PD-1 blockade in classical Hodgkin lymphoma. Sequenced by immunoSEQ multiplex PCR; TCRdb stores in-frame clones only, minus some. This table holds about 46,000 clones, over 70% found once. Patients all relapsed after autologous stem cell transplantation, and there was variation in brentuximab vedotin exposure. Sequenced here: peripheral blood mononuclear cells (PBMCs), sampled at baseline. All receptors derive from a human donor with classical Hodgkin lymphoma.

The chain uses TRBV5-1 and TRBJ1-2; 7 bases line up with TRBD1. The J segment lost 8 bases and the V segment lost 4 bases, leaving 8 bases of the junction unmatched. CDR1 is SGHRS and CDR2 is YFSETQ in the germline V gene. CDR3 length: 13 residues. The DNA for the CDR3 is TGCGCCAGCAGCGAAACAGGGGATGGGGGCTACACCTTC. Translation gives CASSETGDGGYTF.

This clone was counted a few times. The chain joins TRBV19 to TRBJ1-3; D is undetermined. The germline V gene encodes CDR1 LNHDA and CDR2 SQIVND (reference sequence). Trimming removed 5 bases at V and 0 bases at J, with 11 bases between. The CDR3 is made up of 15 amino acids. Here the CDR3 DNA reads TGTGCCAGTAGTGTAAGGCCCTACTCTGGAAACACCATATATTTT. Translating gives CASSVRPYSGNTIYF.

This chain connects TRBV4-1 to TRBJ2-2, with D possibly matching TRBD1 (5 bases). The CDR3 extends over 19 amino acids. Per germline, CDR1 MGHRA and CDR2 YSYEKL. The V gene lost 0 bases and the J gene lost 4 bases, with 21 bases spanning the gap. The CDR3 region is CASSQDRGRSGRRTGELFF. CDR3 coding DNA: TGCGCCAGCAGCCAAGATCGCGGCCGATCAGGGCGGCGCACCGGGGAGCTGTTTTTT.

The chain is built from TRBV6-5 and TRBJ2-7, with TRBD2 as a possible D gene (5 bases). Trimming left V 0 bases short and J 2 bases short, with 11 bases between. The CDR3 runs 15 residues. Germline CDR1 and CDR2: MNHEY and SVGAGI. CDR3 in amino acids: CASSYSRVTTYEQYF. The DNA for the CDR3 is TGTGCCAGCAGTTACTCGAGGGTAACGACCTACGAGCAGTACTTC.

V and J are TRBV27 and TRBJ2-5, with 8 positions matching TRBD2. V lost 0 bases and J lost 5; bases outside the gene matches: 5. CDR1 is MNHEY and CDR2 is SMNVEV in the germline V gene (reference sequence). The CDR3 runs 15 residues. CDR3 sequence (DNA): TGTGCCAGCAGTTTATCGGCGGGGGGAGTTGAGACCCAGTACTTC. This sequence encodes CASSLSAGGVETQYF.

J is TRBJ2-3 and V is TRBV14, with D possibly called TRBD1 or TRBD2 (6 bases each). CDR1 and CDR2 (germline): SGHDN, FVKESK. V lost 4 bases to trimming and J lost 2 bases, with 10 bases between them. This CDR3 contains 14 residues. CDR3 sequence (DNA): TGTGCCAGCAGCCGGAGGGGGACCACAGATACGCAGTATTTT. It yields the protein CASSRRGTTDTQYF.

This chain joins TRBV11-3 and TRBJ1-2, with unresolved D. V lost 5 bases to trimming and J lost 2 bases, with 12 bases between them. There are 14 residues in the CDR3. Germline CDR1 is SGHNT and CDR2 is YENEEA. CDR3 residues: CASSPSGRNYGYTF. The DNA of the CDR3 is TGTGCCAGCAGCCCGAGCGGGCGAAACTATGGCTACACCTTC.

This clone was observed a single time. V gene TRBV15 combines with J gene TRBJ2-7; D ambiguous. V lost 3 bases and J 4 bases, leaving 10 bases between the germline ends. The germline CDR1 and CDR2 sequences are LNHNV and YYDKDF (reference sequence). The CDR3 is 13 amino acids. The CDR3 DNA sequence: TGTGCCACCAGCAGGAGCCCAGCGTACGAGCAGTACTTC. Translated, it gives CATSRSPAYEQYF.